The T cell receptor (beta chain) under discussion was sequenced for a study of blood T cell repertoires in COVID-19 (dated by TCRdb to the early 2020s). For the wider study: The collaborator samples originated in the United States, Italy and Spain and spanned the acute and convalescent phases of COVID-19. The prospective study material was composed of cDNA or gDNA derived from T cells, B-cell-depleted T cells, or PBMCs. Deeply sampled blood TCRbeta repertoires from subjects exposed to, actively infected with, or recovered from COVID-19 were included in the dataset. The repertoires were released in a freely available public database intended as a resource for research on the immune response to SARS-CoV-2. Samples were obtained from the ongoing ImmuneRACE study (first 160 participants) and from over a thousand subjects provided by 6 global collaborators. Sample metadata almost always included a de-identified subject ID, COVID-19 status, age in years and sex. Where available, HLA class I and class II types were obtained from metadata supplied by the sample provider rather than from assay-based typing. The study at large found these results: How much clinical and demographic metadata was included differed by source and by participant, and the metadata was provided uncurated.

TCRbeta CDR3 regions were amplified from genomic DNA by means of the immunoSEQ Assay, a bias-controlled multiplex PCR. In the authors' own workflow: The number of nucleated cells in each sample was estimated by amplification of reference gene primers within the assay. To quantify the absolute abundance of each unique TCRbeta CDR3 rearrangement, sequence reads were collapsed and filtered. For each sample, productive Simpson clonality was calculated as the square root of Simpson's diversity index across productive rearrangements. TCRdb carries this immuneACCESS record with in-frame sequences only. Its versions omit some clonotypes, under half of them owing to an unresolved V gene in the studies checked, with the rest unexplained. V, J and clone size derive from that table, while D and trimming were established from the DNA sequence. Recorded for this sample are around 18,000 clones; around 80% of them occurred a single time. 9.5% to 12% of the sample is taken by the ten largest.

This clone was counted only a few times. Its antigen is still unknown. Per-base qualities were not stored, and no clone one base away is much larger. Collaborating institutions collected whole blood in K2EDTA tubes following their own protocols. For TCRbeta analysis, collaborators shipped samples as frozen whole blood, isolated PBMCs, or DNA extracted from either of those sample types. In the germline V gene (reference sequence), CDR1 corresponds to LNHNV and CDR2 to YYDKDF. V drops 0 bases and J drops 4 bases, leaving 10 bases in between. Including the terminal cysteine and phenylalanine, the CDR3 comprises 14 residues. CDR3 DNA is the only sequence kept; it has 42 bases, read in frame from the first base.

Sequenced material: peripheral blood. Recombination linked TRBV15 to TRBJ2-7, and perhaps TRBD2 as D gene, on 5 matching bases. This receptor was identified in a man older than 75 with acute or convalescent COVID-19. At the DNA level, the sequence is TGTGCCACCAGCAGAGATCCAGGCGGGTACGAGCAGTACTTC. This yields the protein CATSRDPGGYEQYF.